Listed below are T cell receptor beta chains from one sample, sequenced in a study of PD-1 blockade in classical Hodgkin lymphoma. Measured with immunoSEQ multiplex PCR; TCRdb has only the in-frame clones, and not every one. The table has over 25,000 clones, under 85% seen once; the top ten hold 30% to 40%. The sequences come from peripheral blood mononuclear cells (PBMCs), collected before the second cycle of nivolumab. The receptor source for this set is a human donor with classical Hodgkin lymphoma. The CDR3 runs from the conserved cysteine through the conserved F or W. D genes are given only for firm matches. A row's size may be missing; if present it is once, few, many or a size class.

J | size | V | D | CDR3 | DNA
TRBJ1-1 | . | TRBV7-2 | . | CASSLSGSRGTEAFF | TGTGCCAGCAGTCTATCAGGGTCCCGGGGAACTGAAGCTTTCTTT
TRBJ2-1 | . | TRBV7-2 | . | CASSFNRGQNNEQFF | TGTGCCAGCAGCTTTAATAGGGGCCAAAACAATGAGCAGTTCTTC
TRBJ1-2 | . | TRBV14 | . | CASSQVALWNYGYTF | TGTGCCAGCAGCCAAGTAGCTCTGTGGAACTATGGCTACACCTTC
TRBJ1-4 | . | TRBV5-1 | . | CASSLQPGLIGKLFF | TGCGCCAGCAGCTTACAGCCCGGGTTGATAGGAAAACTGTTTTTT
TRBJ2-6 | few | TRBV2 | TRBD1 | CASSRDSDSGANVLTF | TGTGCCAGCAGCCGGGACAGTGATTCTGGGGCCAACGTCCTGACTTTC
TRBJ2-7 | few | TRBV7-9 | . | CASSLALASYEQYF | TGTGCCAGCAGCTTAGCTCTGGCCTCCTACGAGCAGTACTTC
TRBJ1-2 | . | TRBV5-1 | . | CASHAAVGTYGYTF | TGCGCCAGCCACGCGGCAGTTGGTACCTATGGCTACACCTTC
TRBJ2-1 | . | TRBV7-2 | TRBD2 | CASSLPTSGVDEQFF | TGTGCCAGCAGCTTACCGACTAGCGGGGTGGATGAGCAGTTCTTC
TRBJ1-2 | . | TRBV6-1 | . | CASSEAWTVHYGYTF | TGTGCCAGCAGTGAAGCATGGACAGTACACTATGGCTACACCTTC
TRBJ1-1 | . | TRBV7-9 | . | CASSLDPGENTEAFF | TGTGCCAGCAGCTTAGATCCAGGGGAAAACACTGAAGCTTTCTTT
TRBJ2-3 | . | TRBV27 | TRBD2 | CASSLLGRGTDTQYF | TGTGCCAGCAGTTTGCTAGGGAGGGGCACAGATACGCAGTATTTT
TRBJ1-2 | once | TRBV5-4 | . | CASSLDGAEVRGYTF | TGTGCCAGCAGCCTGGATGGGGCTGAGGTGCGTGGCTACACCTTC
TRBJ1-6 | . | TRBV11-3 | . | CASAINQGGSSYNSPLHF | TGTGCCAGCGCCATTAACCAAGGAGGGAGCTCCTATAATTCACCCCTCCACTTT
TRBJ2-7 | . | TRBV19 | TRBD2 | CASSPGTNEQYF | TGTGCCAGTAGTCCAGGGACTAACGAGCAGTACTTC
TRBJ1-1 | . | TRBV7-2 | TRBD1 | CASSLSPGGGMNTEAFF | TGTGCCAGCAGCTTATCTCCAGGGGGAGGTATGAACACTGAAGCTTTCTTT
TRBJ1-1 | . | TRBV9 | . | CASSESREGNTEAFF | TGTGCCAGCAGCGAGAGCAGGGAGGGGAACACTGAAGCTTTCTTT
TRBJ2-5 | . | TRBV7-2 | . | CASSLGGGRLRETQYF | TGTGCCAGCAGCTTAGGAGGAGGGCGTCTCCGGGAGACCCAGTACTTC